This is a list of T cell receptor beta chains from one sample in a study of blood T cell repertoires in COVID-19. Sequenced by immunoSEQ multiplex PCR; TCRdb stores in-frame clones only, minus some. The sample lists 90,000 to 100,000 clones; around 80% were seen once. The sample taken for sequencing was peripheral blood. These receptor sequences come from a man in his fifties or sixties with acute or convalescent COVID-19. The CDR3 runs from the conserved cysteine through the conserved F or W. A D gene is named only where the DNA matches it firmly. The listing skips clone size in some rows; elsewhere it reads once, few, many or a size class.

clone size	D gene	V gene	J gene	CDR3 DNA	CDR3 protein
NA	NA	TRBV19	TRBJ1-2	TGTGCCAGTAGTATGATAGGAGTCGCTAACTATGGCTACACCTTC	CASSMIGVANYGYTF
NA	NA	TRBV14	TRBJ2-5	TGTGCCAGCAGCCAAGCCGAAGAGACCCAGTACTTC	CASSQAEETQYF
NA	TRBD1	TRBV14	TRBJ2-1	TGTGCCAGCAGCCAAACCTTCCAGAGACAGGGGGTTAATGAGCAGTTCTTC	CASSQTFQRQGVNEQFF
few	NA	TRBV27	TRBJ2-2	TGTGCCAGCGGACAGTACACCGGGGAGCTGTTTTTT	CASGQYTGELFF
NA	NA	TRBV5-1	TRBJ2-1	TGCGCCAGCAGTAACCCTAGCTCCTACAATGAGCAGTTCTTC	CASSNPSSYNEQFF
NA	TRBD1	TRBV2	TRBJ1-5	TGTGCCAGCAGTGAGAGGACAGGGGGACAGCCCCAGCATTTT	CASSERTGGQPQHF
once	NA	TRBV29-1	TRBJ1-2	TGCAGCGTTGAAACTGGAGACTATGGCTACACCTTC	CSVETGDYGYTF
NA	TRBD1	TRBV7-2	TRBJ2-3	TGTGCCAGCAGCCTAGGGACAGGGCGCACAGATACGCAGTATTTT	CASSLGTGRTDTQYF
NA	NA	TRBV6-2/TRBV6-3	TRBJ1-1	TGTGCCAGCAGTTATCGGGGGGGAGAAACTGAAGCTTTCTTT	CASSYRGGETEAFF
NA	TRBD1	TRBV30	TRBJ1-6	TGTGCCTGGAACAGGGGTGAAAATTCACCCCTCCACTTT	CAWNRGENSPLHF
NA	NA	TRBV6-6	TRBJ1-3	TGTGCCAGCTCTGGGGGGGCTGGAAACACCATATATTTT	CASSGGAGNTIYF
NA	NA	TRBV19	TRBJ1-4	TGTGCCAGTAGTATTGACGGGGCGGGGGCTGAAAAACTGTTTTTT	CASSIDGAGAEKLFF
NA	NA	TRBV7-2	TRBJ2-3	TGTGCCAGCAGCTTAGGGACCCTCGGGGCAGATACGCAGTATTTT	CASSLGTLGADTQYF
NA	TRBD1	TRBV7-6	TRBJ2-2	TGTGCCAGCAGCTCCGGACAGGGGCGCACCGGGGAGCTGTTTTTT	CASSSGQGRTGELFF
NA	NA	TRBV19	TRBJ1-5	TGTGCCAGTAGGACAGTCTATAGCAATCAGCCCCAGCATTTT	CASRTVYSNQPQHF
NA	NA	TRBV5-1	TRBJ1-2	TGCGCCAGCAGCTCCCGGGGGGGGACAACCTTACCAAATAACTATGGCTACACCTTC	CASSSRGGTTLPNNYGYTF